This record covers a single T cell receptor beta chain. Its antigen is unidentified. The data belong to a study of shared clonotypes between healthy human individuals. Notes on the study in general: All-four-donor shared clonotypes had higher generation probabilities than non-shared clonotypes did. The genetic and exposure-history diversity represented was limited by few donors.

The repertoire was sequenced with immunoSEQ multiplex PCR; TCRdb's copy has only in-frame clones and lacks some. This table holds some 2 million clones, around 96% found once. Germline V gene data show CDR1 as SGHDT and CDR2 as YYEEEE. The ends were cut back, 1 base at V and 5 bases at J, with 16 bases in the middle. The length of the CDR3 is 15 residues. CD8 cells classed as naive were CD45RO-negative and positively selected for CCR7, excluding terminally differentiated effector memory CD45RA+ cells. The gene calls are TRBV5-6 and TRBJ2-7; TRBD1 or TRBD2 may be the D gene (5 bases each). Input material: naive CD8+ T cells sorted from blood. This clonotype originated in a man aged 18 to 30 in good health. The CDR3, as DNA: TGTGCCAGCAGCTTGACCCCGGGACGATCCGACGAGCAGTACTTC. Translating gives CASSLTPGRSDEQYF.